The 18 T cell receptor beta chains given below trace back to one sample, sequenced in a study of memory CD8 T cells in hepatitis C reinfection. Produced via immunoSEQ multiplex PCR; TCRdb's table is partial and in-frame only. Among around 45,000 clones listed, about 91% were seen once. The time point here: late/post reinfection, 12 to 24 weeks after detection. The sorted cells went straight to TCR sequencing with no prior in vitro expansion. The sample comprised naive CD8+ T cells sorted from blood. The origin of the receptors is a man aged 18-30 years with hepatitis C virus infection.

This chain links TRBV19 with TRBJ2-7, with 15 bases aligning to TRBD2. The CDR3 spans 17 residues. Germline V gene sequence: CDR1 LNHDA, CDR2 SQIVND (reference sequence). V trimming: 3 bases; J trimming: 2 bases; junction bases outside the gene matches: 5. CDR3 sequence reads: CASSIGLAGGSPYEQYF. The CDR3, as DNA: TGTGCCAGTAGTATCGGACTAGCGGGAGGGTCTCCCTACGAGCAGTACTTC.

The chain combines TRBV2 with TRBJ2-3, with 8 bases that match TRBD2. V gave up 6 bases and J gave up 7 bases; unmatched junction bases: 15. This CDR3 has 16 residues. Germline V gene lookup returns CDR1 SNHLY and CDR2 FYNNEI. The DNA for the CDR3 is TGTGCCAGCAGCGCCCTTAGCGGGGCTGTCGGCCATACGCAGTATTTT. It encodes CASSALSGAVGHTQYF.

The chain carries TRBV29-1 and TRBJ1-2; a weak D match, TRBD1 (5 bases). The V end lost 0 bases, the J end lost 1 base, and 9 bases lay between the germline ends. The germline gives CDR1 SQVTM, CDR2 ANQGSEA. The CDR3 runs to 14 residues. CDR3 protein: CSVEDDDSNYGYTF. The CDR3, as DNA: TGCAGCGTTGAAGATGACGACAGTAACTATGGCTACACCTTC.

This chain links TRBV6-4 with TRBJ2-7; tentative D call: TRBD2 (5 bases). Germline V gives CDR1 MRHNA, CDR2 SNTAGT. CDR3 length equals 16 residues. V lost 7 bases, J lost 2 bases, and 21 bases lay in between. CDR3 amino acids: CASTQREILRAYEQYF. The DNA of the CDR3 is TGTGCCAGCACCCAAAGGGAGATACTGAGAGCCTACGAGCAGTACTTC.

This clone appeared once. The rearrangement joins TRBV28 to TRBJ1-1; a weak D match, TRBD1 (6 bases). The CDR3 is 14 amino acids. CDR1 and CDR2 from the germline V gene are MDHEN and SYDVKM. Trimming pared 1 base from V and 5 bases from J, leaving 11 bases between. CDR3 region: CASSLLSGDTEAFF. CDR3 DNA sequence: TGTGCCAGCAGTTTATTATCAGGGGATACTGAAGCTTTCTTT.

The V and J genes are TRBV10-2 and TRBJ1-2, with 9 bases aligning to TRBD1. J lost 9 bases, V lost 3 bases, and 5 bases had no gene match. There are 13 residues in the CDR3. Looked up from germline, CDR1 is WSHSY and CDR2 is SAAADI. The CDR3 reads CASSDTGGFSYTF. As DNA, the CDR3 is TGCGCCAGCAGTGATACAGGGGGCTTCAGCTACACCTTC.

The chain combines TRBV4-1 with TRBJ2-7; 7 positions agree with TRBD2. With V trimmed by 4 bases and J by 7 bases, 25 bases remained unmatched. Germline CDR1 and CDR2: MGHRA and YSYEKL. The CDR3 is made up of 19 amino acids. The CDR3 here is CASSLGGRLSPPTCWEQYV. Written as DNA, the CDR3 is TGCGCCAGCAGCCTGGGGGGGAGACTGTCCCCCCCGACCTGCTGGGAGCAGTACGTC.

This clone has a handful of counts. This chain joins TRBV7-6 and TRBJ1-5; 11 nucleotides align to TRBD1. The trim removed 5 bases at V and 9 bases at J, leaving 12 bases unmatched. This CDR3 comprises 16 residues. Germline lookup yields CDR1 SGHVS and CDR2 FNYEAQ. The CDR3 region is CASSTTGTGGFGPQHF. CDR3 sequence (DNA): TGTGCCAGCAGCACGACCGGGACAGGGGGGTTTGGGCCCCAGCATTTT.

V gene TRBV27 combines with J gene TRBJ2-5; 10 bases agree with TRBD2. The CDR3 totals 15 residues. J gave up 2 bases and V 6 bases, and 6 bases lay outside the gene matches. The germline CDR1 and CDR2 sequences are MNHEY and SMNVEV (reference sequence). The CDR3 here is CASRLGTSEQETQYF. For the CDR3, the DNA is TGTGCCAGCAGACTAGGGACTAGCGAGCAAGAGACCCAGTACTTC.

This sequence joins TRBV19 and TRBJ2-4, with 8 bases lining up with TRBD1. Germline CDR1 reads LNHDA; CDR2 reads SQIVND (reference sequence). V lost 3 bases to trimming and J lost 5 bases; unmatched junction nucleotides: 12. The CDR3 extends over 17 amino acids. This CDR3 is CASSIARDRSYENIQYF. CDR3 coding DNA: TGTGCCAGTAGTATTGCTCGGGACAGGTCGTATGAAAACATTCAGTACTTC. The whole variable domain, filled in from reference TRBV19 and TRBJ2-4, reads DGGITQSPKYLFRKEGQNVTLSCEQNLNHDAMYWYRQDPGQGLRLIYYSQIVNDFQKGDIAEGYSVSREKKESFPLTVTSAQKNPTAFYLCASSIARDRSYENIQYFGAGTRLSVL.

The chain links TRBV5-4 to TRBJ2-7; no definite D call. CDR3 length equals 17 residues. V was pared by 2 bases and J by 3 bases, with 21 bases between. Germline V gene sequence: CDR1 SGHNT, CDR2 YYREEE (reference sequence). The CDR3 nucleotides are TGTGCCAGCAGCTTCTCCCTTTACGACGGAGCCCACTACGAGCAGTACTTC. This encodes CASSFSLYDGAHYEQYF.

The genes are TRBV6-5 and TRBJ1-1; TRBD1 is a possible D gene (6 bases). Between the trimmed V and J ends, which lost 2 bases and 1 base, there was a span of 8 bases. The CDR3 is 14 residues long. Germline V gives CDR1 MNHEY, CDR2 SVGAGI. The CDR3 here is CASSYETGNTEAFF. The CDR3 nucleotides are TGTGCCAGCAGTTACGAGACAGGGAACACTGAAGCTTTCTTT.

Written as DNA, the CDR3 is TGTGCCAGCAGCTCAACGGGGTTGGGCTATGGCTACACCTTC. Amino acid sequence: CASSSTGLGYGYTF. The chain recombines TRBV6-5 with TRBJ1-2; D call uncertain. This CDR3 is 14 amino acids long. V lost 6 bases and J 4 bases, leaving 15 bases between the germline ends. Germline V gene lookup returns CDR1 MNHEY and CDR2 SVGAGI.

The gene calls are TRBV19 and TRBJ2-1, with 10 bases aligning to TRBD2. This CDR3 comprises 16 residues. V lost 3 bases and J lost 3; bases outside the gene matches: 5. Germline CDR1 reads LNHDA; CDR2 reads SQIVND (reference sequence). CDR3: CASSISLAGIYNEQFF. The DNA for the CDR3 is TGTGCCAGTAGTATCTCACTAGCGGGGATCTACAATGAGCAGTTCTTC.

The chain carries TRBV5-6 and TRBJ2-5; 7 bases agree with TRBD2. This CDR3 comprises 15 residues. V shed 2 bases and J 5 bases; nucleotides not matched to a gene: 9. Per germline, CDR1 SGHDT and CDR2 YYEEEE. CDR3 region: CASSLSLAVRETQYF. CDR3 nucleotides: TGTGCCAGCAGCTTAAGTCTAGCGGTGCGGGAGACCCAGTACTTC.

The chain couples TRBV30 to TRBJ1-6, with 7 bases fitting TRBD1. CDR1 is GTSNPN, CDR2 SVGIG, per germline (reference sequence). This CDR3 spans 14 amino acids. V was pared by 7 bases and J by 10 bases, with 13 bases of the junction left unmatched. CDR3 DNA sequence: TGTGCCTACGGAACAGGGGCAGGTGGCTCACCCCTCCACTTT. Translating it yields CAYGTGAGGSPLHF.

The chain combines TRBV14 with TRBJ1-4; weak D call: TRBD1 (5 bases). V lost 1 base to trimming and J lost 7 bases, with 16 bases between them. This CDR3 contains 16 residues. Germline CDR1 is SGHDN and CDR2 is FVKESK. The CDR3 here is CASSQARADGGEKLFF. CDR3 coding DNA: TGTGCCAGCAGCCAAGCCCGGGCCGACGGGGGTGAAAAACTGTTTTTT. Full variable domain (missing parts from reference TRBV14 and TRBJ1-4): EAGVTQFPSHSVIEKGQTVTLRCDPISGHDNLYWYRRVMGKEIKFLLHFVKESKQDESGMPNNRFLAERTGGTYSTLKVQPAELEDSGVYFCASSQARADGGEKLFFGSGTQLSVL.

The CDR3 region is CASSLGQALHGYEQYV. The CDR3, as DNA: TGTGCCAGCAGCCTGGGACAGGCCCTTCACGGGTACGAGCAGTACGTC. The chain links TRBV6-6 to TRBJ2-7, with TRBD1 matching over 8 bases. J was trimmed by 4 bases and V by 6 bases; bases with no gene match: 14. Germline CDR1 MNHNY, CDR2 SVGAGI (reference sequence). This CDR3 contains 16 residues.